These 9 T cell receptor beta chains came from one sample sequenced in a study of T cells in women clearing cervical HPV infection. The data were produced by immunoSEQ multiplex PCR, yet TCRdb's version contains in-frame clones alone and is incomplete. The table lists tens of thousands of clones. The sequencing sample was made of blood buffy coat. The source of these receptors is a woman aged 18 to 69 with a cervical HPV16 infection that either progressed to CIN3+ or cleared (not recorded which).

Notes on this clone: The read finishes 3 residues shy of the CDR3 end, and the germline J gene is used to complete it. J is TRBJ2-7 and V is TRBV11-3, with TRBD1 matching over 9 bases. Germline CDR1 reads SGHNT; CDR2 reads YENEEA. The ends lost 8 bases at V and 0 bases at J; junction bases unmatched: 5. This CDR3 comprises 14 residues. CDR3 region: CASQNRGPSYEQYF. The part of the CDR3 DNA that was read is TGTGCCAGCCAAAACAGGGGGCCCTCCTACGAG.

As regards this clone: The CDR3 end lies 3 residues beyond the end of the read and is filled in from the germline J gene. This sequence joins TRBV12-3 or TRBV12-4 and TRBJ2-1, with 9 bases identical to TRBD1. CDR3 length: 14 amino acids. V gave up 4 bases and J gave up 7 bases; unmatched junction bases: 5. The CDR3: CASSWGQGGNEQFF. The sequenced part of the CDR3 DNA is TGTGCCAGCAGTTGGGGACAGGGTGGGAATGAG.

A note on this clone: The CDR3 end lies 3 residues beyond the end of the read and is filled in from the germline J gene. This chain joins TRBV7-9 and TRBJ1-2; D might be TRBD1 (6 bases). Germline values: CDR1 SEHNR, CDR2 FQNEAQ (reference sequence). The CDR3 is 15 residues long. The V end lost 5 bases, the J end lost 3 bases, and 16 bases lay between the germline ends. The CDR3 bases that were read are TGTGCCAGCAGCCCTACAGGGAGGGAGTACTATGGC. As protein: CASSPTGREYYG. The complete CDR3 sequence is CASSPTGREYYGYTF.

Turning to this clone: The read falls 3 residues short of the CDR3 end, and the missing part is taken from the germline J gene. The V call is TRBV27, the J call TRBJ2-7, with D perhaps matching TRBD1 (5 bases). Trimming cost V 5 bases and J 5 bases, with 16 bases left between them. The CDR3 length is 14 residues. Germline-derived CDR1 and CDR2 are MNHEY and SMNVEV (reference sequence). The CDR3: CASSVNRFGDEQYF. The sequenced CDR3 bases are TGTGCCAGCAGTGTAAACAGGTTCGGAGACGAG.

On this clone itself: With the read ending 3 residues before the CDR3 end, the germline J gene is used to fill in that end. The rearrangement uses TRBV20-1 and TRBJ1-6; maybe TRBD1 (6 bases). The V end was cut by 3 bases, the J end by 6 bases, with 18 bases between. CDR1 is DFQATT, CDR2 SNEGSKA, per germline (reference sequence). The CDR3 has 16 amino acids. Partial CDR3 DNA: TGCAGTGCTAGGAGTTCCCGGGGGGCAGTTAATTCACCC. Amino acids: CSARSSRGAVNSP. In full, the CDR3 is CSARSSRGAVNSPLHF.

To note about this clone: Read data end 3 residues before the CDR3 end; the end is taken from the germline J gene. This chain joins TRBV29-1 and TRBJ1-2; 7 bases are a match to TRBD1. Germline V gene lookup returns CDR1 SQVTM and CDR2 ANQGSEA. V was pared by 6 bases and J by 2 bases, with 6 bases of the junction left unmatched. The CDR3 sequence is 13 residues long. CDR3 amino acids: CSVAGTDNYGYTF. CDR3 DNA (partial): TGCAGCGTCGCCGGGACAGACAACTATGGC.

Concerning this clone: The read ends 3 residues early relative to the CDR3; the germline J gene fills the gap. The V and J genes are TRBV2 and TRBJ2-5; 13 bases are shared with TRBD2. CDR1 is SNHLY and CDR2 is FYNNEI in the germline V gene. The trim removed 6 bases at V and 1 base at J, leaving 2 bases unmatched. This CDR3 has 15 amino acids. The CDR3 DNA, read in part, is TGTGCCAGCAGGGGACTAGCGGGGCCCCAAGAGACC. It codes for CASRGLAGPQET. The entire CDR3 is CASRGLAGPQETQYF.

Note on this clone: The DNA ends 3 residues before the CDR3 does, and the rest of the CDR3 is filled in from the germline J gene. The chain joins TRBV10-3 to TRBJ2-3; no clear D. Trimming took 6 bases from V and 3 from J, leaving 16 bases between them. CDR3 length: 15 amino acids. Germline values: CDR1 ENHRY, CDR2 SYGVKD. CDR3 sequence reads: CAISPIARSTDTQYF. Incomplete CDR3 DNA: TGTGCCATCAGCCCTATAGCACGTTCGACAGATACG.

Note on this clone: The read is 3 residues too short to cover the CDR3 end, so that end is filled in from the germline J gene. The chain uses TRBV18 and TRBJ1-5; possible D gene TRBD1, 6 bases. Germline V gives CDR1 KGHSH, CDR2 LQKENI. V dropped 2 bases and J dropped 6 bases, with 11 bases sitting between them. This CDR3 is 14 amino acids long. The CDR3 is CASSPSVQGQPQHF. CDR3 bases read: TGTGCCAGCTCACCATCAGTACAGGGTCAGCCC.